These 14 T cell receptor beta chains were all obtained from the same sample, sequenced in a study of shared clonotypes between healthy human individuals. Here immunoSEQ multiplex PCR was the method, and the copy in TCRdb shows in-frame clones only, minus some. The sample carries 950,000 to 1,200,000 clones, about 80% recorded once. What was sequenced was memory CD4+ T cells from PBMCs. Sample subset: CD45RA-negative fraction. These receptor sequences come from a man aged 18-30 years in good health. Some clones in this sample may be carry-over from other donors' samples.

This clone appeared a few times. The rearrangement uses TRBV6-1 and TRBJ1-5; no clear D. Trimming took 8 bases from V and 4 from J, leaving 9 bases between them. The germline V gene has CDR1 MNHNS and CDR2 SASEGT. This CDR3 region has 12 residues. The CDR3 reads CASRKGNQPQHF. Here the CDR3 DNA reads TGTGCCAGCCGGAAAGGGAATCAGCCCCAGCATTTT.

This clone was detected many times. In nucleotides, the CDR3 is TGTGCCAGCAGCGTCACGGGTGGCTACACCTTC. Its translation: CASSVTGGYTF. The chain carries TRBV5-6 and TRBJ1-2; D is unclear. Trimming shortened V by 4 bases and J by 7 bases, and 8 bases separated the two germline ends. The CDR3 has 11 amino acids. Per germline, CDR1 SGHDT and CDR2 YYEEEE.

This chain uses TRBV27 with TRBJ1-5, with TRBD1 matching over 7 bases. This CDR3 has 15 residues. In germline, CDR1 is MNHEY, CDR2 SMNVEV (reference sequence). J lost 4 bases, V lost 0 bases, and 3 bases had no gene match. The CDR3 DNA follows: TGTGCCAGCAGTTTATCGACAGGGAGGAATCAGCCCCAGCATTTT. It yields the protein CASSLSTGRNQPQHF.

This CDR3 reads CASSLDRDSEQYF. CDR3 DNA sequence: TGTGCCAGCAGCTTGGACAGGGATTCCGAGCAGTACTTC. The V and J genes are TRBV5-4 and TRBJ2-7; a possible D gene is TRBD1 (6 bases). The V end was cut by 0 bases, the J end by 6 bases, with 10 bases between. Germline V gene lookup returns CDR1 SGHNT and CDR2 YYREEE (reference sequence). This CDR3 contains 13 residues.

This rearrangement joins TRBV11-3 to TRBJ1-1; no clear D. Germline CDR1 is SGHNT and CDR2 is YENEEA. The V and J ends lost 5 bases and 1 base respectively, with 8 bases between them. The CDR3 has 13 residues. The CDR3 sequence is CASSREPNTEAFF. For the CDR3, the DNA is TGTGCCAGCAGCCGAGAGCCGAACACTGAAGCTTTCTTT.

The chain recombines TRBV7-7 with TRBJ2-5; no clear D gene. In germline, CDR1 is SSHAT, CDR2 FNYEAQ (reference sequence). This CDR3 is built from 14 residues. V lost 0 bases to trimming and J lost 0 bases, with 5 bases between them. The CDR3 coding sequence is TGTGCCAGCAGCTTAGCGGGGTACCAAGAGACCCAGTACTTC. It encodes CASSLAGYQETQYF.

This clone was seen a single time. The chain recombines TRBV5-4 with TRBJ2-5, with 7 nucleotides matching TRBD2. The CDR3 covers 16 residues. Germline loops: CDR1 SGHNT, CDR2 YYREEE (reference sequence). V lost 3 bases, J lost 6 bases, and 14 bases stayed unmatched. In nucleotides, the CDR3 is TGTGCCAGCAGCTCAAGTCTTGGAGGGAGGGGTCAGACCCAGTACTTC. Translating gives CASSSSLGGRGQTQYF.

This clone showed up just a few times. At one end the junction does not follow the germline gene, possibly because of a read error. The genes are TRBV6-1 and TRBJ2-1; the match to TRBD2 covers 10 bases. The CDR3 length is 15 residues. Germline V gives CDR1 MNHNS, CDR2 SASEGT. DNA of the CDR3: TGTGCCTGCAGTGAACGTACTAGCGGGATCAATGAGCAGTTCTTC. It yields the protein CACSERTSGINEQFF.

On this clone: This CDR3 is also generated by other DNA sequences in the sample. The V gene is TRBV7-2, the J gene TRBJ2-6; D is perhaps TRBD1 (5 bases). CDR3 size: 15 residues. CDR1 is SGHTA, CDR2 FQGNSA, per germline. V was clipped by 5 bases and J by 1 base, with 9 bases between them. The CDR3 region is CASSDQGSGANVLTF. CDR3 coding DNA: TGTGCCAGCAGCGATCAGGGATCTGGGGCCAACGTCCTGACTTTC.

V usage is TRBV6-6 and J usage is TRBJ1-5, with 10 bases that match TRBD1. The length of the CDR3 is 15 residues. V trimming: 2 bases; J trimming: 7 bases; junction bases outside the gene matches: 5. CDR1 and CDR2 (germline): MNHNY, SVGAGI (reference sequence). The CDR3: CASSYDRGHSQPQHF. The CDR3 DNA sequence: TGTGCCAGCAGTTACGACAGGGGGCACAGCCAGCCCCAGCATTTT.

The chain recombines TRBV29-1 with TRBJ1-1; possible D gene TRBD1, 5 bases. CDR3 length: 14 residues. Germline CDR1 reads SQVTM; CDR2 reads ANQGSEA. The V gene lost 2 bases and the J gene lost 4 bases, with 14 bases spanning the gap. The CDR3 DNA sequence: TGCAGCGTTGAACGATCCAGGGCGGGCACTGAAGCTTTCTTT. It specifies CSVERSRAGTEAFF. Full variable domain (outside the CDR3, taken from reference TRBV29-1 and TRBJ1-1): SAVISQKPSRDICQRGTSLTIQCQVDSQVTMMFWYRQQPGQSLTLIATANQGSEATYESGFVIDKFPISRPNLTFSTLTVSNMSPEDSSIYLCSVERSRAGTEAFFGQGTRLTVV.

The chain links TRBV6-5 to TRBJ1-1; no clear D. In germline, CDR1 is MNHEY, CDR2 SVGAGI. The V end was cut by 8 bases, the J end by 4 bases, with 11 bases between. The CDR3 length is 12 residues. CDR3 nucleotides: TGTGCCAGCGGCCGGCTGGGCACTGAAGCTTTCTTT. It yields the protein CASGRLGTEAFF.

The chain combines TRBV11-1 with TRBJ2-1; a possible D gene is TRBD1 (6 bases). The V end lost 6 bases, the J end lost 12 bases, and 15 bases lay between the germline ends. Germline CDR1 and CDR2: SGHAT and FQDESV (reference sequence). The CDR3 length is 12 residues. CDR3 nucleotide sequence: TGTGCCAGCAGTTTTAACAGGGTTCGGCAGTTCTTC. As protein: CASSFNRVRQFF.

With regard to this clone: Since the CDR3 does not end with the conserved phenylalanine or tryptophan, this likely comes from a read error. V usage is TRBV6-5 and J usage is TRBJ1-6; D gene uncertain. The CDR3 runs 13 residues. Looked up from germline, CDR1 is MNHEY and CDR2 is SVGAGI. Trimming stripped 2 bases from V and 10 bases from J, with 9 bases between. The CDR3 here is CASSYGPLSPLHS. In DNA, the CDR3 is TGTGCCAGCAGTTACGGACCTCTGTCACCCCTCCACTCT.